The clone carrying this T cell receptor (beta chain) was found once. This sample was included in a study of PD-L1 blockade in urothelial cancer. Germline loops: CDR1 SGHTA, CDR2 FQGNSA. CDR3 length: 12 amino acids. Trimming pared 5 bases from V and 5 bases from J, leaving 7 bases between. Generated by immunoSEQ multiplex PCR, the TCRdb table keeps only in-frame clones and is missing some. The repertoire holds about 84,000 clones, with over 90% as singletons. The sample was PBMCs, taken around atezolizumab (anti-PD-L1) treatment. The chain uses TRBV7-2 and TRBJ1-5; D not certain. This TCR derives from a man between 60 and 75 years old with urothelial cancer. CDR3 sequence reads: CASSLVYQPQHF. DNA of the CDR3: TGTGCCAGCAGCCTCGTTTATCAGCCCCAGCATTTT.